The T cell receptor (beta chain) under discussion was sequenced for a study of blood T cell repertoires in COVID-19. Across the whole study: Researchers got acute and convalescent COVID-19 samples from the United States, Italy and Spain.

Original processing notes: Amplification with reference gene primers provided the estimates of nucleated cell counts. Profiling relied on immunoSEQ multiplex PCR, and the TCRdb table lists in-frame clones only, not all of them. The V and J calls and clone size are taken from that table; D and trimming were inferred from the DNA. This sample has approximately 100,000 clones, with around 80% found just once. Trimming took 9 bases from V and 6 from J, leaving 24 bases between them. The CDR3 loop spans 15 amino acids. Germline V lookup: CDR1 LNHDA, CDR2 SQIVND (reference sequence). This sequence originates from a woman of 80 years or more with active or convalescent COVID-19. The sequenced sample was peripheral blood. This chain links TRBV19 with TRBJ2-7; D is perhaps TRBD1 (6 bases). The CDR3 sequence is CASTPQGRISGEQYF. The CDR3 DNA reads TGTGCCAGCACCCCACAGGGCCGGATTTCGGGCGAGCAGTACTTC.